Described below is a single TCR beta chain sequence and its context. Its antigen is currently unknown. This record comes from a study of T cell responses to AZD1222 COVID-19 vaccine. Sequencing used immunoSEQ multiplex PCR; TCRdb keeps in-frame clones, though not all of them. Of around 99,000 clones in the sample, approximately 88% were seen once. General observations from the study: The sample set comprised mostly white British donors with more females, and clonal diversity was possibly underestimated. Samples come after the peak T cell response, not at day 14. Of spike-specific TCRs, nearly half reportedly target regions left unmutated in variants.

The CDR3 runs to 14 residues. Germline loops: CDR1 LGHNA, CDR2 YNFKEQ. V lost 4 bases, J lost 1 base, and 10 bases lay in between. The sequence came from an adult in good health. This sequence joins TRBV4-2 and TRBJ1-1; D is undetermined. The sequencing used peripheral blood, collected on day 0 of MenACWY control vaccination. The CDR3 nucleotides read TGTGCCAGCAGCCCACCGACGGAGAACACTGAAGCTTTCTTT. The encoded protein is CASSPPTENTEAFF.